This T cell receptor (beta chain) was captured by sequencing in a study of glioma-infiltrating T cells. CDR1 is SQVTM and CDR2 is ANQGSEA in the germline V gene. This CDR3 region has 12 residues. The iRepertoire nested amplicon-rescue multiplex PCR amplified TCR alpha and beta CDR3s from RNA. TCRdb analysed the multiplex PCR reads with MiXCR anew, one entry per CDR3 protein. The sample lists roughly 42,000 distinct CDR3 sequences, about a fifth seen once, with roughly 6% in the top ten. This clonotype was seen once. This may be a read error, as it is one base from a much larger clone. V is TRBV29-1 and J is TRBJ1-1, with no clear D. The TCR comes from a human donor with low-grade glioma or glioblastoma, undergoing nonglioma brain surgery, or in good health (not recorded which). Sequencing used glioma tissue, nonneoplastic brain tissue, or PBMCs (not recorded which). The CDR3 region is CSVQLLNTGAFF. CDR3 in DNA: TGCAGCGTCCAGTTACTGAACACTGGAGCTTTCTTT.